This T cell receptor (beta chain) was sequenced for a study of human versus mouse CDR3 diversity and MHC coevolution. CDR3 length: 13 residues. CDR1 and CDR2 from the germline V gene are MDHEN and SYDVKM. Trimming removed 5 bases from V and 4 bases from J, with 11 bases in between. Method: immunoSEQ multiplex PCR; TCRdb's copy keeps in-frame clones and lacks some. The table shows roughly 81,000 clones, with approximately 92% occurring only once. The chain employs TRBV28 and TRBJ1-2, with D unresolved. This sequence originates from a person aged 30 to 69 in good health. Sequencing input: naive CD4+ T cells from blood. Subset indicated: CD45RO-negative CD62L-positive naive CD4 T cells. CDR3 residues: CASSLGGTYGYTF. CDR3 DNA sequence: TGTGCCAGCAGTCTAGGCGGTACCTATGGCTACACCTTC.